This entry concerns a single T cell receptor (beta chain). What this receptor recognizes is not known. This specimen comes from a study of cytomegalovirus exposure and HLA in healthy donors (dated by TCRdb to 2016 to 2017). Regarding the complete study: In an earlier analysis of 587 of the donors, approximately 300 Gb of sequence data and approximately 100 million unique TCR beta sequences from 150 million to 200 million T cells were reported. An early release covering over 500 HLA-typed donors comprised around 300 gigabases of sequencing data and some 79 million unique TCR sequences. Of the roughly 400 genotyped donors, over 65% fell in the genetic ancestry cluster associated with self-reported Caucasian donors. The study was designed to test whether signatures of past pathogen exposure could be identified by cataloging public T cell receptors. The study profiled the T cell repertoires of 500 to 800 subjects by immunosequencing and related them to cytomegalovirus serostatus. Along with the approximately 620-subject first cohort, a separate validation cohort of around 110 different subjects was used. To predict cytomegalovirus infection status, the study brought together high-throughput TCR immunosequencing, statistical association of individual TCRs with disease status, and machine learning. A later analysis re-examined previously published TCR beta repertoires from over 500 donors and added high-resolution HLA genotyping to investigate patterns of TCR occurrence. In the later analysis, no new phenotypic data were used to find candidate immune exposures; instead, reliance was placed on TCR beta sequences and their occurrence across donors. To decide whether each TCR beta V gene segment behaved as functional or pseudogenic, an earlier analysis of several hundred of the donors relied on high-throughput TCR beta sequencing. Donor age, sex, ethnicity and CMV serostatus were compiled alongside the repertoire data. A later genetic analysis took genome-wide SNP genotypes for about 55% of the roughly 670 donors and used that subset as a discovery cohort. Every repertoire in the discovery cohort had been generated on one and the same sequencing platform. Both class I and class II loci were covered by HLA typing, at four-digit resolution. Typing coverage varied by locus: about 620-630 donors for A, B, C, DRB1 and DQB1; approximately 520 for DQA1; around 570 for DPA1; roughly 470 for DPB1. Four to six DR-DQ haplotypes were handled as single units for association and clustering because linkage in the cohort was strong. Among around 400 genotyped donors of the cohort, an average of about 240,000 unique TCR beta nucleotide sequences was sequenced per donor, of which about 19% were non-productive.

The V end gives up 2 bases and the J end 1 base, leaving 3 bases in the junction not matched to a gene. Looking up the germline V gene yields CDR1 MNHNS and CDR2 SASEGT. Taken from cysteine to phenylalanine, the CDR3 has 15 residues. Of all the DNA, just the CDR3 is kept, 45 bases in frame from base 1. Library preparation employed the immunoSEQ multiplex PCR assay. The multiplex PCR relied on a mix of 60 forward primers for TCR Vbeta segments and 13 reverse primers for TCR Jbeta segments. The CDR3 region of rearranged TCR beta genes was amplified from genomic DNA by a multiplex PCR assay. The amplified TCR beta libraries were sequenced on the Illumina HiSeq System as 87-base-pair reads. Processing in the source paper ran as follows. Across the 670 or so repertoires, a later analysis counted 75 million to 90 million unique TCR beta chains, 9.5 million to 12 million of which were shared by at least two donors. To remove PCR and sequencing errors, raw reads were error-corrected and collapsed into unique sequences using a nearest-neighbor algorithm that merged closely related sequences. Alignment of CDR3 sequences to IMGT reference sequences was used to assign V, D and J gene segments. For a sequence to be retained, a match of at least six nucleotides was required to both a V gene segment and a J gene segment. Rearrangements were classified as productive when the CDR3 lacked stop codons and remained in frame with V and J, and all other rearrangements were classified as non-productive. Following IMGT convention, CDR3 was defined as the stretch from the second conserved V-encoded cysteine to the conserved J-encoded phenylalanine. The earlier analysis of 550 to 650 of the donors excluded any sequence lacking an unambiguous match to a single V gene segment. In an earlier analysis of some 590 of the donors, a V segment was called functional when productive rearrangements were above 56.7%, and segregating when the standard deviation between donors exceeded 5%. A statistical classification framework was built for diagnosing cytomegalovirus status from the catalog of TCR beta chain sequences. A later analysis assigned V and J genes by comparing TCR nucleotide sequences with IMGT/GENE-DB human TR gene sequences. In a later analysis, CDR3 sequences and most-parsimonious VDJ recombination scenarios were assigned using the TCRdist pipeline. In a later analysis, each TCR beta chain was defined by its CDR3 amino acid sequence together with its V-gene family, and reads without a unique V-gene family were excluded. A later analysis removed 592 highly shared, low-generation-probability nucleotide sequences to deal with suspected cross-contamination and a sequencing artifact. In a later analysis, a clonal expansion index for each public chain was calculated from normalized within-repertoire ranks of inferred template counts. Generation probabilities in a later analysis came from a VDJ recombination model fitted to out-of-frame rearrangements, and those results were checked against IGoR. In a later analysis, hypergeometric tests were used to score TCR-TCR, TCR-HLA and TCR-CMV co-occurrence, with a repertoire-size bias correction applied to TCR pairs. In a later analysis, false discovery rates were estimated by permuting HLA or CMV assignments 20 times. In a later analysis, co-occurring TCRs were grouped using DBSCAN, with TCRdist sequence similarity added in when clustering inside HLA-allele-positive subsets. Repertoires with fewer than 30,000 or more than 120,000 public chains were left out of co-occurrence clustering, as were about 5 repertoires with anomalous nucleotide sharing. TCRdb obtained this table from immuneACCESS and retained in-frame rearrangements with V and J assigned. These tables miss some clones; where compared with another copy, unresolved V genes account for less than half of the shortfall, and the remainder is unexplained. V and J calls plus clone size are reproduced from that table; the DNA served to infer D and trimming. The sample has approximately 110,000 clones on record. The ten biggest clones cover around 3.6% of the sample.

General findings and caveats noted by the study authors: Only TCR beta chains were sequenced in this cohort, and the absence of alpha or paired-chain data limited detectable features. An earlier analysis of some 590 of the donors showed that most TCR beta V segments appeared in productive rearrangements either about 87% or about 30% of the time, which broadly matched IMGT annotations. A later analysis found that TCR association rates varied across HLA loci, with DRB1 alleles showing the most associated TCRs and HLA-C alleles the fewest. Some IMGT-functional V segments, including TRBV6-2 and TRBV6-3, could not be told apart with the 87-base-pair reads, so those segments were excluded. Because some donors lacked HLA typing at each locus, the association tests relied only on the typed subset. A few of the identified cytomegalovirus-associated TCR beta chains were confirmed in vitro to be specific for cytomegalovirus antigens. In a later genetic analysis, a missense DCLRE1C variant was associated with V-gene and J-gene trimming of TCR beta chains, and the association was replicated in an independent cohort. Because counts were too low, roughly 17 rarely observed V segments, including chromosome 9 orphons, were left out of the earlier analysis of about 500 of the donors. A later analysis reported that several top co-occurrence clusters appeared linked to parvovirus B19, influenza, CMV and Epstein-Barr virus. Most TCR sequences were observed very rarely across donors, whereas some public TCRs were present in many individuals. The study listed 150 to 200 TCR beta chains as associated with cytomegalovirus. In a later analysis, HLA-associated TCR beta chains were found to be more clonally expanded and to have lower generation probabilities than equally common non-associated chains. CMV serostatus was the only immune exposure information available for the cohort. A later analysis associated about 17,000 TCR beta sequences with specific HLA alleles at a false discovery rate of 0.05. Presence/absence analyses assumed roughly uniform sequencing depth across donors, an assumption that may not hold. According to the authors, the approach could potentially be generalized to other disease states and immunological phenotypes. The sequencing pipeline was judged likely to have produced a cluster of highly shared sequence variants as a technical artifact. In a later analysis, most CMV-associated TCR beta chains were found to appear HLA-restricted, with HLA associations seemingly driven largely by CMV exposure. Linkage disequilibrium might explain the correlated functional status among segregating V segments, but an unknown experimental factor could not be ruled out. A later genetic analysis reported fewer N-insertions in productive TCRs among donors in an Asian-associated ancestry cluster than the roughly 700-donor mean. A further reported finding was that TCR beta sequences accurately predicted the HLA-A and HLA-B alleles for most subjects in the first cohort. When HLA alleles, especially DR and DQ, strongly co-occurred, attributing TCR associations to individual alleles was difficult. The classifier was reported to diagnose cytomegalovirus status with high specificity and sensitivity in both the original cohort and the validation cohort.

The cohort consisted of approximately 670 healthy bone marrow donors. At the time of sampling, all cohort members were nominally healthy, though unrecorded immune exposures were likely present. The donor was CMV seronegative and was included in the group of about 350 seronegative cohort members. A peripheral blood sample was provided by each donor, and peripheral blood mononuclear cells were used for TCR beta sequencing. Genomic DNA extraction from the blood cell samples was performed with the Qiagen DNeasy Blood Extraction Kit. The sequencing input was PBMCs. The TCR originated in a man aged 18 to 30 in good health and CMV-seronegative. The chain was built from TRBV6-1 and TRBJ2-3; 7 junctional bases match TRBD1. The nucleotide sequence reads TGTGCCAGCAGTGAACTTCAGGGGGGCACAGATACGCAGTATTTT. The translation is CASSELQGGTDTQYF.